These 21 T cell receptor beta chains share one sample of origin, sequenced in a study of blood T cell repertoires in COVID-19. Sequencing used immunoSEQ multiplex PCR; TCRdb keeps in-frame clones, though not all of them. The table lists over 250,000 clones, 86% of them singletons. The sample taken for sequencing was PBMCs or T cells enriched from blood (not recorded which). The receptors derive from a woman in her late teens or twenties who had recovered from COVID-19.

CDR3 loop: CASSLDRRDSRTSGANVLTF. CDR3 nucleotides: TGTGCCAGCAGCTTAGACCGTAGGGACAGCCGGACCTCTGGGGCCAACGTCCTGACTTTC. The gene calls are TRBV11-3 and TRBJ2-6, with 7 bases that match TRBD1. Germline V gene sequence: CDR1 SGHNT, CDR2 YENEEA. The CDR3 consists of 20 residues. The J segment lost 0 bases and the V segment lost 0 bases, leaving 11 bases of the junction unmatched.

This clone is a singleton in its sample. This chain connects TRBV28 to TRBJ2-1, with 10 nucleotides matching TRBD2. The germline CDR1 and CDR2 sequences are MDHEN and SYDVKM. The CDR3 covers 15 residues. Trimming removed 7 bases from V and 4 bases from J; junction bases left unmatched: 7. DNA for the CDR3: TGTGCCAGCACCGCCGGGACTAGCGTTTACAATGAGCAGTTCTTC. Translating it yields CASTAGTSVYNEQFF.

The chain combines TRBV19 with TRBJ2-6; 9 bases agree with TRBD1. CDR1 and CDR2 from the germline V gene are LNHDA and SQIVND (reference sequence). The CDR3 length is 13 residues. V lost 3 bases to trimming and J lost 11 bases; unmatched junction nucleotides: 2. The CDR3 DNA is TGTGCCAGTAGTATCAACAGGGGGCACGTCCTGACTTTC. It codes for CASSINRGHVLTF.

This rearrangement joins TRBV27 to TRBJ2-7; D may be TRBD1 (6 bases). Trimming stripped 3 bases from V and 3 bases from J, with 12 bases between. Germline CDR1 is MNHEY and CDR2 is SMNVEV (reference sequence). The CDR3 totals 14 residues. CDR3 sequence reads: CASSFSQGLYEQYF. CDR3 sequence (DNA): TGTGCCAGCAGTTTTTCTCAGGGGCTCTACGAGCAGTACTTC.

CDR3 DNA: TGTGCCAGCACCAGGACTAGCGACAATGAGCAGTTCTTC. Its translation: CASTRTSDNEQFF. The J gene is TRBJ2-1, the V gene TRBV3-1 (or the pseudogene TRBV3-2); 9 bases agree with TRBD2. Trimming took 7 bases from V and 5 from J; bases not matched to a gene: 3. The CDR3 has 13 amino acids. Germline CDR1 reads LGHDT; CDR2 reads YNNKEL (reference sequence).

This clone was counted once. This sequence joins TRBV5-5 and TRBJ1-1; D gene unclear. Germline values: CDR1 SGHKS, CDR2 YYEKEE (reference sequence). There are 12 residues in the CDR3. V lost 0 bases and J 6 bases, leaving 6 bases between the germline ends. The chain's CDR3 is CASSLGSAEAFF. The CDR3 DNA sequence: TGTGCCAGCAGCTTGGGGTCAGCTGAAGCTTTCTTT. Full variable domain (missing parts from reference TRBV5-5 and TRBJ1-1): DAGVTQSPTHLIKTRGQQVTLRCSPISGHKSVSWYQQVLGQGPQFIFQYYEKEERGRGNFPDRFSARQFPNYSSELNVNALLLGDSALYLCASSLGSAEAFFGQGTRLTVV.

In this sample, this clone turned up a few times. DNA of the CDR3: TGTGCCAGCAGTCAAAACGGTGGCTACACCTTC. Amino acids: CASSQNGGYTF. The chain couples TRBV28 to TRBJ1-2; D is unclear. CDR1 is MDHEN and CDR2 is SYDVKM in the germline V gene. Trimming pared 5 bases from V and 7 bases from J, leaving 8 bases between. CDR3 length: 11 amino acids.

The V call is TRBV4-3, the J call TRBJ2-6, with D possibly matching TRBD1 (5 bases). This CDR3 comprises 15 residues. CDR1 is LGHNA, CDR2 YSLEER, per germline. Trimming took off 1 base at V and 8 bases at J, with 12 bases between the two ends. CDR3 coding DNA: TGCGCCAGCAGCCAAGGGATACAGGTCTCCAACGTCCTGACTTTC. It is translated as CASSQGIQVSNVLTF.

The chain uses TRBV19 and TRBJ2-1; 10 bases are a match to TRBD2. The ends lost 2 bases at V and 13 bases at J; junction bases unmatched: 14. Per the germline V gene, CDR1 is LNHDA and CDR2 is SQIVND (reference sequence). This CDR3 comprises 16 residues. The CDR3 is CASSIRVASGGTSQFF. The CDR3 bases are TGTGCCAGTAGTATAAGAGTGGCTAGCGGGGGTACTTCTCAGTTCTTC.

The chain links TRBV5-1 to TRBJ2-1; weak D call: TRBD2 (5 bases). V was cut by 1 base and J by 8 bases, with 13 bases left in between. Germline CDR1 and CDR2: SGHRS and YFSETQ. The CDR3 covers 14 residues. CDR3 amino acids: CASSLSPGRDEQFF. In nucleotides, the CDR3 is TGCGCCAGCAGCTTGTCCCCCGGGCGGGATGAGCAGTTCTTC.

The rearrangement uses TRBV6-1 and TRBJ1-3, with unresolved D. Germline lookup yields CDR1 MNHNS and CDR2 SASEGT. V was clipped by 3 bases and J by 0 bases, with 6 bases between them. The CDR3 loop spans 14 amino acids. CDR3 DNA sequence: TGTGCCAGCAGTGAGCTAAGCTCTGGAAACACCATATATTTT. Residues: CASSELSSGNTIYF.

The J gene is TRBJ2-2, the V gene TRBV7-2, with 7 bases lining up with TRBD2. CDR1 SGHTA and CDR2 FQGNSA come from the germline V gene. Trimming took 5 bases from V and 2 from J; bases not matched to a gene: 8. The CDR3 runs to 16 residues. CDR3 DNA: TGTGCCAGCAGCCAGGGCGGGGGTAGAAACACCGGGGAGCTGTTTTTT. It is translated as CASSQGGGRNTGELFF.

The chain uses TRBV12-3 or TRBV12-4 and TRBJ2-1; D call uncertain. Trimming removed 2 bases at V and 7 bases at J, with 6 bases between. This CDR3 contains 12 residues. CDR3 region: CASSLFANEQFF. The CDR3 bases are TGTGCCAGCAGTTTATTTGCGAATGAGCAGTTCTTC.

This clone was detected a few times. The gene calls are TRBV7-2 and TRBJ1-6; 8 bases agree with TRBD1. This CDR3 is built from 15 residues. CDR1 is SGHTA, CDR2 FQGNSA, per germline. Germline trimming cut 4 bases from V and 9 bases from J; bases unmatched to any gene: 8. The CDR3 is CASSSQGGNRSPLHF. The CDR3 coding sequence is TGTGCCAGCAGCTCACAGGGGGGGAATCGTTCACCCCTCCACTTT.

The chain carries TRBV27 and TRBJ1-2; TRBD1 might be the D (5 bases). The CDR3 is made up of 13 amino acids. The germline V gene has CDR1 MNHEY and CDR2 SMNVEV (reference sequence). The ends were cut back, 4 bases at V and 4 bases at J, with 10 bases in the middle. CDR3 residues: CASSSKGFYGYTF. As DNA, the CDR3 is TGTGCCAGCAGTTCTAAGGGGTTCTATGGCTACACCTTC.

This chain uses TRBV19 with TRBJ2-1; perhaps TRBD2 as D (6 bases). Germline loops: CDR1 LNHDA, CDR2 SQIVND (reference sequence). V lost 0 bases and J lost 8, with 17 bases in between. This CDR3 comprises 16 residues. The CDR3 sequence is CASSIEPGLPPHEQFF. The CDR3 DNA follows: TGTGCCAGTAGTATAGAACCGGGACTCCCTCCCCATGAGCAGTTCTTC. The whole variable domain, filled in from reference TRBV19 and TRBJ2-1, reads DGGITQSPKYLFRKEGQNVTLSCEQNLNHDAMYWYRQDPGQGLRLIYYSQIVNDFQKGDIAEGYSVSREKKESFPLTVTSAQKNPTAFYLCASSIEPGLPPHEQFFGPGTRLTVL.

V is TRBV19 and J is TRBJ1-2; 7 nucleotides match TRBD1. The germline CDR1 and CDR2 sequences are LNHDA and SQIVND (reference sequence). V lost 8 bases and J lost 6; bases outside the gene matches: 18. This CDR3 has 16 residues. Here the CDR3 reads CASRLTLTGDLDGYTF. In DNA, the CDR3 is TGTGCCAGTCGGCTCACCCTCACAGGGGATCTTGATGGCTACACCTTC.

The chain recombines TRBV2 with TRBJ1-1, with D perhaps matching TRBD1 (6 bases). Germline CDR1 and CDR2: SNHLY and FYNNEI. With 6 bases removed from V and 1 base from J, the gap between germline ends came to 12 bases. This CDR3 comprises 14 residues. CDR3 bases: TGTGCCAGCAGATTCTGGACAGCGAACACTGAAGCTTTCTTT. Its protein product is CASRFWTANTEAFF.

The chain has TRBV3-1 (or the pseudogene TRBV3-2) and TRBJ2-7; 9 bases map to TRBD2. The CDR3 is 15 residues long. The germline V gene encodes CDR1 LGHDT and CDR2 YNNKEL (reference sequence). V gave up 1 base and J gave up 4 bases; unmatched junction bases: 5. CDR3 loop: CASSQGLAAPYEQYF. The CDR3 coding sequence is TGTGCCAGCAGCCAAGGACTAGCGGCACCTTACGAGCAGTACTTC.

The chain uses TRBV10-3 and TRBJ2-1, with D unclear. The CDR3 length is 14 residues. Per the germline V gene, CDR1 is ENHRY and CDR2 is SYGVKD. Trimming removed 3 bases from V and 9 bases from J, with 15 bases in between. The CDR3 is CAISEKPTPGEQFF. As DNA, the CDR3 is TGTGCCATCAGTGAAAAACCAACCCCAGGTGAGCAGTTCTTC.

The table lists this clone with a count of one. V gene TRBV15 combines with J gene TRBJ2-1, with 8 bases identical to TRBD2. The CDR3 has 16 residues. V trimming: 1 base; J trimming: 8 bases; junction bases outside the gene matches: 10. Germline V lookup: CDR1 LNHNV, CDR2 YYDKDF (reference sequence). Here the CDR3 DNA reads TGTGCCACCAGCAGAGGAAGGCCGGGGGGGCCTGATGAGCAGTTCTTC. Encoded protein: CATSRGRPGGPDEQFF.